Sequencing of this T cell receptor (beta chain) was carried out in a study of blood T cells in healthy people across ages. This clonotype was seen more than once but under ten times. It was with a sample-barcoded 5' primer and a J-beta primer mix that a second PCR of about 6 to 12 cycles was run. TCRdb re-called the 5' RACE reads through MiXCR, storing one row per CDR3 protein. This sample carries about 640,000 distinct CDR3 sequences, under 70% of them seen once, and the ten largest clones take 35% to 40%. This TCR derives from a man between 60 and 75 years old in good health. The sequencing input was blood.

CDR3 in amino acids: CASSFTGGRGNIQYF. CDR3 nucleotides: TGTGCCAGCAGCTTCACAGGGGGCCGAGGAAACATTCAGTACTTC. The genes are TRBV5-5 and TRBJ2-4; TRBD1 matches 9 bases. The junction had 6 bases not matched to a gene; V was cut back by 2 bases and J by 6 bases. Germline CDR1 SGHKS, CDR2 YYEKEE (reference sequence). CDR3 length equals 15 residues.